This T cell receptor beta chain was observed in a study of response to subunit inactivated influenza vaccine. General study results and limits: Few additional T cells are recruited per seasonal influenza vaccination, authors suggested.

V was pared by 6 bases and J by 3 bases, with 3 bases of the junction left unmatched. The CDR3 extends over 13 amino acids. This clonotype showed up many times. Its antigen is unidentified. TCRdb re-analysed the RT-PCR reads in MiXCR, keeping a single row per CDR3 protein. The table has about 650,000 distinct CDR3 sequences, 14% seen once; the top ten hold less than 9%. The sample consisted of PBMCs from blood, taken 14 to 15 days before vaccination. V gene TRBV12-3 or TRBV12-4 combines with J gene TRBJ2-7; 9 positions agree with TRBD2. The source of this sequence is a man aged 50 to 59 who received an inactivated influenza vaccine. CDR3: CASSVAGDYEQYF. DNA for the CDR3: TGTGCCAGCAGCGTAGCGGGGGACTACGAGCAGTACTTC.